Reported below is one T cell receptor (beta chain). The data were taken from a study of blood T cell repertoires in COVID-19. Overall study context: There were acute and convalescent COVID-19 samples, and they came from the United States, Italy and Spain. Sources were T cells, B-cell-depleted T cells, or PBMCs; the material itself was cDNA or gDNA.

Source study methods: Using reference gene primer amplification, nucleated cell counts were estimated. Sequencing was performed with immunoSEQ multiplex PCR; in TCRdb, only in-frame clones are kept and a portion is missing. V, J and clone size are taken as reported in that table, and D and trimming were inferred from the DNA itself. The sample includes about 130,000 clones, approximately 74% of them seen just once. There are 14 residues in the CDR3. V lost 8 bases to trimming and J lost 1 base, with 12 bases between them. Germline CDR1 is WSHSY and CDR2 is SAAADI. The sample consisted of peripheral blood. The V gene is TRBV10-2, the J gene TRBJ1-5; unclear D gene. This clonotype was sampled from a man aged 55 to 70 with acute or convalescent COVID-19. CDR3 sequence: CASRAGRSNQPQHF. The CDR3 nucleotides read TGCGCCAGCCGCGCAGGAAGAAGCAATCAGCCCCAGCATTTT.